This TCR beta chain was captured by sequencing in a study of OX40 agonist ivuxolimab in advanced cancers. The data were produced by immunoSEQ multiplex PCR, yet TCRdb's version contains in-frame clones alone and is incomplete. The data contain 20,000 to 25,000 clones, 85% to 90% of them singletons. This TCR was recovered from an adult with an advanced solid tumor such as melanoma, head and neck, liver or kidney cancer. The source material was CD4+ or CD8+ T cells sorted from blood, sampled in a trial of the OX40 agonist ivuxolimab.

This CDR3 reads CAISDTTTPQKLFF. The CDR3 DNA is TGTGCCATCAGTGATACTACCACACCTCAAAAACTGTTTTTT. V usage is TRBV10-3 and J usage is TRBJ1-4, with no clear D. The ends were cut back, 3 bases at V and 9 bases at J, with 14 bases in the middle. This CDR3 spans 14 amino acids. Germline V gives CDR1 ENHRY, CDR2 SYGVKD.